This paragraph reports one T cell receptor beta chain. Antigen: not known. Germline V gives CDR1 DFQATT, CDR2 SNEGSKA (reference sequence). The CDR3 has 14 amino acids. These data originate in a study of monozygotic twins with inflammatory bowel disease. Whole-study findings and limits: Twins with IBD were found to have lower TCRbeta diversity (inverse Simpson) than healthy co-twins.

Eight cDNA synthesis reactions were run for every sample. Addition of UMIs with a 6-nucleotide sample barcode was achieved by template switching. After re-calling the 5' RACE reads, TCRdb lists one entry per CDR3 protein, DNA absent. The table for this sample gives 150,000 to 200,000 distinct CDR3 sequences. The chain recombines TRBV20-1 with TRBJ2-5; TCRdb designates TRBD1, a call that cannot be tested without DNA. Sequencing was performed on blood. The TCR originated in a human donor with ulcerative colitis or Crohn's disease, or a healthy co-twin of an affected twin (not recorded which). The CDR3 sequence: CSARDLARQETQYF.